The 8 T cell receptor beta chains below come from one sample, sequenced in a study of OX40 agonist ivuxolimab in advanced cancers. Produced via immunoSEQ multiplex PCR; TCRdb's table is partial and in-frame only. The sample yields under 85,000 clones, over 85% seen once. Sequencing used CD4+ or CD8+ T cells sorted from blood, obtained in a trial of the OX40 agonist ivuxolimab. The receptors here all came from an adult with an advanced solid tumor such as melanoma, head and neck, liver or kidney cancer.

V usage is TRBV9 and J usage is TRBJ2-7; possibly TRBD2 for D (6 bases). V was trimmed by 4 bases and J by 5 bases, leaving 22 bases between them. The CDR3 is 16 residues long. Germline assignment: CDR1 SGDLS and CDR2 YYNGEE. As DNA, the CDR3 is TGTGCCAGCAGCCCTGGACTACCCAACATTCATGACGAGCAGTACTTC. Its protein is CASSPGLPNIHDEQYF.

This chain joins TRBV27 and TRBJ1-2, with no clear D. Trimming took 7 bases from V and 0 from J, leaving 15 bases between them. Germline lookup yields CDR1 MNHEY and CDR2 SMNVEV (reference sequence). The CDR3 has 15 amino acids. DNA of the CDR3: TGTGCCAGCACCCCCCGTGCGGCCGCTAACTATGGCTACACCTTC. The encoded protein is CASTPRAAANYGYTF.

The chain uses TRBV9 and TRBJ1-2, with 8 bases identical to TRBD1. This CDR3 has 15 amino acids. The V gene's germline CDR1 is SGDLS and CDR2 YYNGEE. V trimming: 4 bases; J trimming: 4 bases; junction bases outside the gene matches: 9. CDR3 DNA: TGTGCCAGCAGCCCTCGGACAGGGTCGGGCTATGGCTACACCTTC. Translation gives CASSPRTGSGYGYTF.

The rearrangement links TRBV27 to TRBJ2-2; 7 bases align to TRBD1. Germline assignment: CDR1 MNHEY and CDR2 SMNVEV (reference sequence). The CDR3 is made up of 16 amino acids. V shed 3 bases and J 2 bases; nucleotides not matched to a gene: 6. CDR3 DNA sequence: TGTGCCAGCAGTTTTATGGGACAGAAAAACACCGGGGAGCTGTTTTTT. Amino acid sequence: CASSFMGQKNTGELFF.

DNA for the CDR3: TGTGCCAGCAGCCTACGACAGGCCGGAAATGAGCAGTTCTTC. As protein: CASSLRQAGNEQFF. The V call is TRBV7-9, the J call TRBJ2-1, with D possibly being TRBD1 (6 bases). V lost 5 bases and J 7 bases, leaving 15 bases between the germline ends. Germline CDR1 reads SEHNR; CDR2 reads FQNEAQ (reference sequence). The CDR3 has 14 amino acids.

The chain couples TRBV27 to TRBJ2-7; D assignment may be TRBD1 or TRBD2 (5 bases each). Germline-derived CDR1 and CDR2 are MNHEY and SMNVEV (reference sequence). The CDR3 consists of 15 residues. Trimming cost V 0 bases and J 2 bases, with 11 bases left between them. CDR3 residues: CASSLSGPRAYEQYF. CDR3 nucleotide sequence: TGTGCCAGCAGTTTATCGGGGCCGAGGGCCTACGAGCAGTACTTC.

The chain joins TRBV10-3 to TRBJ2-7; 7 nucleotides align to TRBD1. The CDR3 runs 15 residues. The V and J ends lost 3 bases and 4 bases, in that order; junction bases with no gene match: 9. Germline loops: CDR1 ENHRY, CDR2 SYGVKD. CDR3 region: CAISDMTGSGYEQYF. As DNA, the CDR3 is TGTGCCATCAGTGATATGACAGGGTCTGGGTACGAGCAGTACTTC.

The rearrangement uses TRBV9 and TRBJ1-4, with a weak D call TRBD1 (6 bases). V gave up 0 bases and J gave up 2 bases, with 11 bases separating them. CDR3 length equals 16 residues. Germline loops: CDR1 SGDLS, CDR2 YYNGEE. The DNA of the CDR3 is TGTGCCAGCAGCGTAGCCCACAGGGCGACTAATGAAAAACTGTTTTTT. Its protein product is CASSVAHRATNEKLFF.